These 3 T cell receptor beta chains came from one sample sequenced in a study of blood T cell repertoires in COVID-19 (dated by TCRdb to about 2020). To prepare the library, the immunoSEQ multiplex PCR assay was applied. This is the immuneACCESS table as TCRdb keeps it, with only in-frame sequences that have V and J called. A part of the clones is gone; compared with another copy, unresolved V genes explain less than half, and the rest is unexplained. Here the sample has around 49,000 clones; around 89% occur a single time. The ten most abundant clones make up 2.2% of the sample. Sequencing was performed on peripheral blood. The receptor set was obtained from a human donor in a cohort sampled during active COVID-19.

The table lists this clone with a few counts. The DNA for the CDR3 is TGTGCCAGCAGCCAAGGAAGACAGGCCTACGAGCAGTACTTC. This gives the protein CASSQGRQAYEQYF. V is TRBV4-2 and J is TRBJ2-7; D may be TRBD1 (6 bases). This CDR3 is built from 14 residues. With 1 base removed from V and 2 bases from J, the gap between germline ends came to 9 bases. Looked up from germline, CDR1 is LGHNA and CDR2 is YNFKEQ.

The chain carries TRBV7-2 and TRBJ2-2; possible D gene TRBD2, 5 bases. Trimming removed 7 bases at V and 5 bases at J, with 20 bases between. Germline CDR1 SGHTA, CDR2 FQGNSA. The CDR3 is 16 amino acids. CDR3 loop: CASIFLSVLRTGELFF. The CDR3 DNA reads TGTGCCAGCATCTTTCTTAGCGTACTACGAACCGGGGAGCTGTTTTTT.

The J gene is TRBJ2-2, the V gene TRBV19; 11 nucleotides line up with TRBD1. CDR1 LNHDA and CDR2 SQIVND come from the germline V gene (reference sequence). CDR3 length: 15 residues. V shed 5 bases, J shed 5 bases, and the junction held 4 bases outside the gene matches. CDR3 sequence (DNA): TGTGCCAGTAGTGCCGGGACAGGGGGGACCGGGGAGCTGTTTTTT. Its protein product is CASSAGTGGTGELFF.